Below, 30 T cell receptor beta chains from the same sample are listed, as sequenced in a study of response to subunit inactivated influenza vaccine. One entry per CDR3 protein, called by TCRdb with MiXCR from the RT-PCR reads. This table holds about 610,000 distinct CDR3 sequences, 14% found once. The source was PBMCs from blood, collected 11 to 12 days after vaccination. These receptors originate from a man over 45 who received an inactivated influenza vaccine.

This clonotype was found many times. The V and J genes are TRBV12-3 or TRBV12-4 and TRBJ2-5, with D possibly being TRBD2 (6 bases). This CDR3 is built from 14 residues. Trimming left V 2 bases short and J 5 bases short, with 12 bases between. In DNA, the CDR3 is TGTGCCAGCAGTTTACGGGTCGGAGGGGAGACCCAGTACTTC. Translation gives CASSLRVGGETQYF.

The chain joins TRBV24-1 to TRBJ2-5; 11 nucleotides line up with TRBD1. Looked up from germline, CDR1 is KGHDR and CDR2 is SFDVKD. The CDR3 consists of 15 residues. With V trimmed by 4 bases and J by 4 bases, 4 bases remained unmatched. CDR3 in DNA: TGTGCCACCAGTGACCCCGGGACAGGGGGAGAGACCCAGTACTTC. Translation gives CATSDPGTGGETQYF.

In DNA, the CDR3 is TGCGCCAGCAGCCCCGGGATTGGCTTAGAAGCTTTCTTT. This gives the protein CASSPGIGLEAFF. The chain joins TRBV5-1 to TRBJ1-1, with D uncertain. CDR3 length: 13 residues. CDR1 is SGHRS, CDR2 YFSETQ, per germline. V was pared by 4 bases and J by 8 bases, with 15 bases between.

V usage is TRBV7-2 and J usage is TRBJ2-1; TRBD2 aligns across 11 bases. V lost 5 bases and J lost 6; bases outside the gene matches: 9. The germline V gene encodes CDR1 SGHTA and CDR2 FQGNSA. The CDR3 extends over 16 amino acids. CDR3 sequence reads: CASSARGLAVGNEQFF. The DNA for the CDR3 is TGTGCCAGCAGCGCCAGGGGACTAGCGGTGGGCAATGAGCAGTTCTTC.

This clonotype has ten or more counts. The chain links TRBV2 to TRBJ2-1; D is undetermined. Germline V gives CDR1 SNHLY, CDR2 FYNNEI. V dropped 6 bases and J dropped 4 bases, with 13 bases sitting between them. The CDR3 has 14 amino acids. For the CDR3, the DNA is TGTGCCAGCAGCCTACTCAATCTATACAATGAGCAGTTCTTC. This translates into CASSLLNLYNEQFF.

This clonotype appeared many times. J is TRBJ1-6 and V is TRBV2; D unresolved. Germline CDR1 SNHLY, CDR2 FYNNEI. V lost 6 bases, J lost 0 bases, and 12 bases lay in between. CDR3 size: 16 residues. CDR3 nucleotide sequence: TGTGCCAGCAGCCGGACGGGGAGCTCCTATAATTCACCCCTCCACTTT. This translates into CASSRTGSSYNSPLHF.

The chain has TRBV7-9 and TRBJ1-5; D not certain. Germline assignment: CDR1 SEHNR and CDR2 FQNEAQ (reference sequence). The CDR3 totals 12 residues. V was clipped by 3 bases and J by 11 bases, with 11 bases between them. CDR3 nucleotides: TGTGCCAGCAGCTTCCCTGGGCAGACCCAGCATTTT. Translated: CASSFPGQTQHF.

This chain links TRBV12-3 or TRBV12-4 with TRBJ2-3; D remains unclear. The CDR3 runs 13 residues. Trimming took 5 bases from V and 4 from J, leaving 10 bases between them. The CDR3: CASSPRTADTQYF. The CDR3 DNA follows: TGTGCCAGCAGTCCGCGGACGGCAGATACGCAGTATTTT.

The table lists this clonotype with many counts. The V and J genes are TRBV12-3 or TRBV12-4 and TRBJ1-1; 10 bases match TRBD1. The CDR3 is made up of 14 amino acids. The ends lost 9 bases at V and 2 bases at J; junction bases unmatched: 6. CDR3 amino acids: CASGPTGGNTEAFF. CDR3 bases: TGTGCCAGTGGACCGACAGGGGGCAACACTGAAGCTTTCTTT.

The chain has TRBV21-1 and TRBJ2-1; the table gives TRBD2 as D, unverified against the DNA. TRBV21-1 is a known pseudogene. The CDR3 length is 21 residues. The CDR3, as DNA: TGTGCCAGCAGCAAAGACGGTTTAGGCGGGAGGTCGGAAGCGCCCTACAATGAGCAGTTCTTC. Amino acids: CASSKDGLGGRSEAPYNEQFF.

A few counts support this clonotype. J is TRBJ2-1 and V is TRBV29-1; tentatively, D is TRBD2 (6 bases). CDR3 length: 15 amino acids. Germline CDR1 is SQVTM and CDR2 is ANQGSEA. V was clipped by 7 bases and J by 0 bases, with 16 bases between them. Here the CDR3 DNA reads TGCAGCGCTCGATCTTTCGGGAGCTCCTACAATGAGCAGTTCTTC. Amino acids: CSARSFGSSYNEQFF.

This clonotype was observed a handful of times. The chain is built from TRBV3-1 and TRBJ2-5; maybe TRBD2 (6 bases). Trimming stripped 0 bases from V and 5 bases from J, with 16 bases between. Germline V gene data show CDR1 as LGHDT and CDR2 as YNNKEL (reference sequence). The CDR3 is made up of 16 amino acids. CDR3 loop: CASSQDGSGGTETQYF. CDR3 nucleotides: TGTGCCAGCAGCCAAGATGGGAGCGGAGGGACTGAGACCCAGTACTTC.

CDR3 region: CATSDSLGQGTSGANVLTF. The DNA of the CDR3 is TGTGCCACCAGTGATTCCTTGGGACAGGGGACTTCTGGGGCCAACGTCCTGACTTTC. The V call is TRBV24-1, the J call TRBJ2-6, with 10 bases matching TRBD1. This CDR3 has 19 residues. V shed 2 bases, J shed 1 base, and the junction held 7 bases outside the gene matches. Germline lookup yields CDR1 KGHDR and CDR2 SFDVKD.

This clonotype has ten or more counts. The gene calls are TRBV20-1 and TRBJ2-4; D might be TRBD2 (5 bases). Trimming removed 6 bases from V and 2 bases from J, with 23 bases in between. The CDR3 spans 17 residues. Germline CDR1 and CDR2: DFQATT and SNEGSKA (reference sequence). CDR3 DNA sequence: TGCAGTGCCCCGATTCTAGCATCGCCTTGGACCAAAAACATTCAGTACTTC. Protein sequence: CSAPILASPWTKNIQYF.

The CDR3 loop reads CASSFSASGRARYEQYF. The CDR3 coding sequence is TGTGCCAGCAGCTTTAGCGCTAGCGGGCGGGCACGTTACGAGCAGTACTTC. The V and J genes are TRBV7-2 and TRBJ2-7; 8 bases align to TRBD2. Germline trimming cut 3 bases from V and 4 bases from J; bases unmatched to any gene: 14. Germline values: CDR1 SGHTA, CDR2 FQGNSA. This CDR3 has 17 amino acids.

Ten or more counts support this clonotype. The rearrangement links TRBV2 to TRBJ2-7; D is undetermined. V was pared by 6 bases and J by 3 bases, with 6 bases between. This CDR3 is 11 amino acids long. Germline-derived CDR1 and CDR2 are SNHLY and FYNNEI. The CDR3 sequence is CASRFSYEQYF. The CDR3 nucleotides are TGTGCCAGCAGGTTCAGCTACGAGCAGTACTTC.

The gene calls are TRBV18 and TRBJ1-1; D remains unclear. Per the germline V gene, CDR1 is KGHSH and CDR2 is LQKENI. Trimming left V 6 bases short and J 0 bases short, with 11 bases between. The CDR3 spans 14 residues. CDR3 protein: CASSPSTLNTEAFF. The DNA of the CDR3 is TGTGCCAGCTCTCCTTCCACCTTGAACACTGAAGCTTTCTTT.

This clonotype was counted only a few times. The rearrangement links TRBV15 to TRBJ2-3, with 13 bases matching TRBD2. This CDR3 has 16 residues. The V and J ends lost 5 bases and 6 bases, in that order; junction bases with no gene match: 8. From germline, CDR1 is LNHNV and CDR2 YYDKDF (reference sequence). CDR3 amino acids: CATSYGLAGVSDTQYF. CDR3 bases: TGTGCCACCAGCTACGGACTAGCGGGAGTCTCGGATACGCAGTATTTT.

This chain joins TRBV7-9 and TRBJ2-7; D uncertain. Germline loops: CDR1 SEHNR, CDR2 FQNEAQ (reference sequence). V lost 0 bases and J 6 bases, leaving 6 bases between the germline ends. This CDR3 region has 12 residues. CDR3 loop: CASSLAAPEQYF. DNA of the CDR3: TGTGCCAGCAGCTTAGCGGCTCCCGAGCAGTACTTC.

In this sample, this clonotype turned up many times. The chain uses TRBV10-3 and TRBJ1-3; D remains unclear. V was cut by 2 bases and J by 1 base, with 9 bases left in between. The CDR3 extends over 15 amino acids. CDR1 is ENHRY and CDR2 is SYGVKD in the germline V gene. Written as DNA, the CDR3 is TGTGCCATCAGTGAGGTGGCTCGGTCTGGAAACACCATATATTTT. This encodes CAISEVARSGNTIYF.

This clonotype was counted only a few times. The CDR3 loop reads CSAPLRGGNNSPLHF. CDR3 coding DNA: TGCAGTGCCCCCTTGCGGGGTGGCAATAATTCACCCCTCCACTTT. V is TRBV20-1 and J is TRBJ1-6; D uncertain. Germline-derived CDR1 and CDR2 are DFQATT and SNEGSKA (reference sequence). V was cut by 6 bases and J by 5 bases, with 17 bases left in between. This CDR3 is built from 15 residues.

CDR3 nucleotides: TGTGCCATCAGGGGACTAGCGGAAAACACAGATACGCAGTATTTT. It encodes CAIRGLAENTDTQYF. The chain employs TRBV10-3 and TRBJ2-3, with TRBD2 identical over 11 bases. The CDR3 contains 15 residues. Trimming cost V 6 bases and J 2 bases; bases outside gene matches: 4. Germline CDR1 is ENHRY and CDR2 is SYGVKD.

The sample holds a few counts of this clonotype. V usage is TRBV29-1 and J usage is TRBJ2-7, with D perhaps given as TRBD1 or TRBD2 (5 bases each). Germline loops: CDR1 SQVTM, CDR2 ANQGSEA. The CDR3 contains 12 residues. The V end was cut by 6 bases, the J end by 1 base, with 10 bases between. The CDR3 DNA is TGCAGCGTCCAAGAGGGGTCCTACGAGCAGTACTTC. Its protein is CSVQEGSYEQYF.

The chain recombines TRBV4-3 with TRBJ2-2; D assignment may be TRBD1 or TRBD2 (7 bases each). This CDR3 has 16 amino acids. Germline CDR1 and CDR2: LGHNA and YSLEER. The V gene lost 1 base and the J gene lost 6 bases, with 15 bases spanning the gap. CDR3 in amino acids: CASSQVYSGGAGELFF. The CDR3 nucleotides read TGCGCCAGCAGCCAAGTCTACTCAGGGGGGGCCGGGGAGCTGTTTTTT.

V and J are TRBV5-1 and TRBJ2-7; D possibly uses TRBD1 or TRBD2 (7 bases each). This CDR3 has 17 amino acids. Trimming cost V 4 bases and J 5 bases, with 25 bases left between them. Germline V lookup: CDR1 SGHRS, CDR2 YFSETQ. CDR3 in DNA: TGCGCCAGCAGCCTGTGGGGGGGAAAGGGACAGTCGAACGAGCAGTACTTC. It translates to CASSLWGGKGQSNEQYF. Together with reference TRBV5-1 and TRBJ2-7, the CDR3 gives the full variable domain: KAGVTQTPRYLIKTRGQQVTLSCSPISGHRSVSWYQQTPGQGLQFLFEYFSETQRNKGNFPGRFSGRQFSNSRSEMNVSTLELGDSALYLCASSLWGGKGQSNEQYFGPGTRLTVT.

The CDR3 loop reads CAISESLRRSGTSGNTIYF. The DNA for the CDR3 is TGTGCCATCAGTGAGTCCCTTCGCCGATCCGGGACAAGTGGAAACACCATATATTTT. This chain links TRBV10-3 with TRBJ1-3; the D gene is possibly TRBD1 (6 bases). This CDR3 has 19 amino acids. The germline CDR1 and CDR2 sequences are ENHRY and SYGVKD. V was trimmed by 0 bases and J by 3 bases, leaving 21 bases between them.

The chain links TRBV18 to TRBJ1-1; possibly TRBD1 for D (5 bases). Deletions cut 1 base from V and 0 bases from J, with 9 bases between. CDR1 is KGHSH and CDR2 is LQKENI in the germline V gene. CDR3 length: 15 residues. The CDR3: CASSPLGALNTEAFF. The CDR3 DNA reads as TGTGCCAGCTCACCACTAGGGGCCTTGAACACTGAAGCTTTCTTT.

This chain links TRBV11-1 with TRBJ1-3; possibly TRBD1 for D (6 bases). Looked up from germline, CDR1 is SGHAT and CDR2 is FQDESV (reference sequence). Trimming removed 4 bases at V and 0 bases at J, with 22 bases between. The CDR3 runs to 19 residues. CDR3 protein: CASSSRDIFSLLSGNTIYF. DNA for the CDR3: TGTGCCAGCAGCTCCCGGGACATCTTTTCCCTTCTCTCTGGAAACACCATATATTTT.

V and J are TRBV18 and TRBJ1-6, with 12 bases that match TRBD1. J lost 4 bases, V lost 1 base, and 5 bases had no gene match. The CDR3 runs to 18 residues. The germline CDR1 and CDR2 sequences are KGHSH and LQKENI. CDR3 bases: TGTGCCAGCTCACCACGGGACAGGGGGCCTTATTATAATTCACCCCTCCACTTT. This sequence encodes CASSPRDRGPYYNSPLHF.

The chain joins TRBV25-1 to TRBJ1-6, with D perhaps TRBD1 (6 bases). Germline CDR1 reads MGHDK; CDR2 reads SYGVNS. V shed 5 bases and J shed 5 bases, with 16 bases lying between them. The CDR3 totals 16 residues. The CDR3 loop is CASSPAGGQNNSPLHF. The CDR3 DNA reads as TGTGCCAGCAGTCCTGCGGGGGGGCAAAATAATTCACCCCTCCACTTT. Full variable domain (outside the CDR3, taken from reference TRBV25-1 and TRBJ1-6): EADIYQTPRYLVIGTGKKITLECSQTMGHDKMYWYQQDPGMELHLIHYSYGVNSTEKGDLSSESTVSRIRTEHFPLTLESARPSHTSQYLCASSPAGGQNNSPLHFGNGTRLTVT.